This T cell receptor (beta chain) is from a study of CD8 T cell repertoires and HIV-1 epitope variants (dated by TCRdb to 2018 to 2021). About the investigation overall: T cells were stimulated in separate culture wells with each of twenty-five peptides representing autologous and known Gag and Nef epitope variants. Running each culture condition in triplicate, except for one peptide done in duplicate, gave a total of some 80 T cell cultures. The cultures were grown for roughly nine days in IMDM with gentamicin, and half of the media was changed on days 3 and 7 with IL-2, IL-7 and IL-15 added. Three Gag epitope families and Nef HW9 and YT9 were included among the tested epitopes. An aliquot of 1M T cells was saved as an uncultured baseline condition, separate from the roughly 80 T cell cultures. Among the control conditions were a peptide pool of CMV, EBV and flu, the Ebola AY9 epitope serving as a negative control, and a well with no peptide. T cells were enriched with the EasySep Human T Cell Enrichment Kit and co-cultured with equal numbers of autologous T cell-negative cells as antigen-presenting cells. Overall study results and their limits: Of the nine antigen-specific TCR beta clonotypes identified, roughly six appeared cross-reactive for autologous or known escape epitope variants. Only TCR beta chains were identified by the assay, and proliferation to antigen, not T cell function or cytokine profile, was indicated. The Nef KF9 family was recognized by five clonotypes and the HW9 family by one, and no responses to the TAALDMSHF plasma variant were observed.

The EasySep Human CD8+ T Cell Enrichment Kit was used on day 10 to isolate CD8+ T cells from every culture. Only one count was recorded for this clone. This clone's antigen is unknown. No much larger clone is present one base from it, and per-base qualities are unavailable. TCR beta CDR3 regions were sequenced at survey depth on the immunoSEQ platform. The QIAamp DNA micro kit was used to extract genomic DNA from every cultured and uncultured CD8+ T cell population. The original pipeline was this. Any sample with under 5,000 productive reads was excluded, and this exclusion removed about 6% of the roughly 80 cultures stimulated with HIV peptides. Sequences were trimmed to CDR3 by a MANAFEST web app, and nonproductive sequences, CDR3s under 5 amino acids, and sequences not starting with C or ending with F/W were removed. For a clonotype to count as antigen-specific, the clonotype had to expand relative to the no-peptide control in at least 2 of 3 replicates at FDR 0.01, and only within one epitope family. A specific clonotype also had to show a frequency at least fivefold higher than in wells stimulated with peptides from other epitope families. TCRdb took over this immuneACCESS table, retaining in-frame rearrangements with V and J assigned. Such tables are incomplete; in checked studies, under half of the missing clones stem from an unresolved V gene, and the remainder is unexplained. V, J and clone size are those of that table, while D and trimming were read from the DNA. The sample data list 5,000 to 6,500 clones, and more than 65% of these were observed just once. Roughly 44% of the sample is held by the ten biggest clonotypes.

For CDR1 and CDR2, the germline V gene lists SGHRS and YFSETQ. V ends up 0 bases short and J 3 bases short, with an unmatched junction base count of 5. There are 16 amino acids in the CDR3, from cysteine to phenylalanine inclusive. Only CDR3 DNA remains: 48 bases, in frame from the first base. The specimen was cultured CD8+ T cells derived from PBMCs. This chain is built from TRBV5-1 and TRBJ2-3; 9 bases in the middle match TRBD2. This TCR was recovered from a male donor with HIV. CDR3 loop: CASSLGIAGETDTQYF. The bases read TGCGCCAGCAGCTTGGGGATAGCGGGGGAGACAGATACGCAGTATTTT.